Listed here are 25 T cell receptor beta chains from one sample, sequenced in a study of T cell responses to AZD1222 COVID-19 vaccine. Measured with immunoSEQ multiplex PCR; TCRdb has only the in-frame clones, and not every one. The sample carries more than 75,000 clones, 83% recorded once. The specimen comprised peripheral blood, sampled 28 days after the second AZD1222 dose. These receptors originate from an adult who received the AZD1222 COVID-19 vaccine.

The CDR3 spells CASNPTISFGSPLHF. CDR3 DNA: TGTGCCAGCAACCCCACGATCTCATTCGGTTCACCCCTCCACTTT. This chain joins TRBV27 and TRBJ1-6; no definite D call. In germline, CDR1 is MNHEY, CDR2 SMNVEV (reference sequence). This CDR3 contains 15 residues. The V end lost 7 bases, the J end lost 9 bases, and 19 bases lay between the germline ends.

This chain uses TRBV7-9 with TRBJ1-2; D is undetermined. Germline values: CDR1 SEHNR, CDR2 FQNEAQ (reference sequence). The CDR3 is made up of 13 amino acids. Between the trimmed V and J ends, which lost 5 bases and 9 bases, there was a span of 16 bases. As DNA, the CDR3 is TGTGCCAGCAGCGCGAACTTAGACTTGAGCTACACCTTC. The encoded protein is CASSANLDLSYTF. The complete variable domain, with remaining parts taken from reference TRBV7-9 and TRBJ1-2, reads DTGVSQNPRHKITKRGQNVTFRCDPISEHNRLYWYRQTLGQGPEFLTYFQNEAQLEKSRLLSDRFSAERPKGSFSTLEIQRTEQGDSAMYLCASSANLDLSYTFGSGTRLTVV.

V is TRBV5-1 and J is TRBJ2-7; D is ambiguous. Germline V gives CDR1 SGHRS, CDR2 YFSETQ. The V end was cut by 0 bases, the J end by 2 bases, with 6 bases between. The CDR3 length is 13 residues. The CDR3 nucleotides read TGCGCCAGCAGCTTGGAAGGGACCTACGAGCAGTACTTC. Translated, it gives CASSLEGTYEQYF.

This rearrangement joins TRBV15 to TRBJ2-7, with TRBD2 as a possible D gene (5 bases). Between the trimmed V and J ends, which lost 0 bases and 3 bases, there was a span of 15 bases. Per the germline V gene, CDR1 is LNHNV and CDR2 is YYDKDF (reference sequence). The CDR3 consists of 16 residues. Here the CDR3 DNA reads TGTGCCACCAGCAGAGATCTCATGTTGGGAGTCTACGAGCAGTACTTC. Protein sequence: CATSRDLMLGVYEQYF.

The J gene is TRBJ2-3, the V gene TRBV4-2, with no clear D. Deletions cut 1 base from V and 2 bases from J, with 10 bases between. Germline V gene sequence: CDR1 LGHNA, CDR2 YNFKEQ. The CDR3 totals 15 residues. The CDR3 nucleotides read TGTGCCAGCAGCCAAGTTGACGGATTCACAGATACGCAGTATTTT. It encodes CASSQVDGFTDTQYF.

The CDR3 reads CASSFQGTEAFF. The CDR3 DNA is TGTGCCAGCAGCTTCCAGGGGACTGAAGCTTTCTTT. This sequence joins TRBV11-1 and TRBJ1-1; possibly TRBD1 for D (6 bases). The germline V and J ends were trimmed by 3 bases and 5 bases, with 7 bases remaining between them. This CDR3 contains 12 residues. Germline CDR1 reads SGHAT; CDR2 reads FQDESV (reference sequence). Drawing the rest from reference TRBV11-1 and TRBJ1-1, the complete variable domain is EAEVAQSPRYKITEKSQAVAFWCDPISGHATLYWYRQILGQGPELLVQFQDESVVDDSQLPKDRFSAERLKGVDSTLKIQPAELGDSAMYLCASSFQGTEAFFGQGTRLTVV.

The chain has TRBV28 and TRBJ1-6; unclear D gene. CDR1 and CDR2 from the germline V gene are MDHEN and SYDVKM. V shed 7 bases and J shed 0 bases, with 7 bases lying between them. The CDR3 covers 14 residues. The CDR3 coding sequence is TGTGCCAGCACCCGGGGCTCCTATAATTCACCCCTCCACTTT. Translated, it gives CASTRGSYNSPLHF.

The J gene is TRBJ1-2, the V gene TRBV28, with D maybe TRBD1 (6 bases). This CDR3 is 13 amino acids long. Trimming took 8 bases from V and 0 from J, leaving 10 bases between them. Germline CDR1 MDHEN, CDR2 SYDVKM. The chain's CDR3 is CASAGTPNYGYTF. The CDR3 DNA is TGTGCCAGCGCCGGGACACCTAACTATGGCTACACCTTC.

The gene calls are TRBV29-1 and TRBJ1-3; D not certain. CDR3 size: 15 residues. V was pared by 2 bases and J by 2 bases, with 13 bases between. Germline V gene data show CDR1 as SQVTM and CDR2 as ANQGSEA. CDR3 nucleotides: TGCAGCGTTGAACGGTGTTTCCTCGCTGGAAACACCATATATTTT. Residues: CSVERCFLAGNTIYF.

The chain joins TRBV20-1 to TRBJ2-7; unclear D gene. CDR1 and CDR2 (germline): DFQATT, SNEGSKA (reference sequence). CDR3 length equals 11 residues. Trimming took off 6 bases at V and 4 bases at J, with 10 bases between the two ends. Here the CDR3 DNA reads TGCAGTGCAAAACACACATACGAGCAGTACTTC. Protein: CSAKHTYEQYF.

The chain joins TRBV7-6 to TRBJ1-4; the D gene is possibly TRBD1 (5 bases). The CDR3 has 16 amino acids. Germline CDR1 is SGHVS and CDR2 is FNYEAQ. Trimming pared 4 bases from V and 7 bases from J, leaving 19 bases between. The CDR3 loop reads CASSSFADQGIEKLFF. The CDR3 DNA reads as TGTGCCAGCAGCTCATTTGCTGATCAGGGAATTGAAAAACTGTTTTTT.

The CDR3 protein is CASSITGAFDEKLFF. The CDR3, as DNA: TGTGCCAGTAGCATAACAGGGGCTTTTGACGAAAAACTGTTTTTT. The chain links TRBV19 to TRBJ1-4; 7 positions agree with TRBD1. The CDR3 sequence is 15 residues long. V was pared by 6 bases and J by 8 bases, with 12 bases of the junction left unmatched. Germline CDR1 and CDR2: LNHDA and SQIVND (reference sequence).

This clone has just one count. V and J are TRBV7-2 and TRBJ2-2, with D hard to call. Trimming pared 5 bases from V and 4 bases from J, leaving 17 bases between. The CDR3 is 16 amino acids. Germline-derived CDR1 and CDR2 are SGHTA and FQGNSA. The CDR3 region is CASSPSSAMGTGELFF. The CDR3 DNA is TGTGCCAGCAGCCCCTCTAGTGCTATGGGCACCGGGGAGCTGTTTTTT. The variable domain in full, completed from reference TRBV7-2 and TRBJ2-2, reads GAGVSQSPSNKVTEKGKDVELRCDPISGHTALYWYRQSLGQGLEFLIYFQGNSAPDKSGLPSDRFSAERTGGSVSTLTIQRTQQEDSAVYLCASSPSSAMGTGELFFGEGSRLTVL.

V gene TRBV24-1 combines with J gene TRBJ2-3; 11 positions agree with TRBD2. This CDR3 has 18 amino acids. V trimming: 3 bases; J trimming: 3 bases; junction bases outside the gene matches: 10. Germline lookup yields CDR1 KGHDR and CDR2 SFDVKD. CDR3 in amino acids: CATSDTRTSGRTTDTQYF. In nucleotides, the CDR3 is TGTGCCACCAGTGATACCCGGACTAGCGGGCGTACTACAGATACGCAGTATTTT.

The rearrangement joins TRBV7-8 to TRBJ1-2; TRBD1 might be the D (5 bases). V was shortened by 5 bases and J by 6 bases, with 19 bases between the two germline ends. This CDR3 comprises 15 residues. From germline, CDR1 is SGHVS and CDR2 FQNEAQ. The CDR3 bases are TGTGCCAGCAGCACCCAGGGATATCCTAAGAATGGCTACACCTTC. It is translated as CASSTQGYPKNGYTF.

This chain joins TRBV6-5 and TRBJ2-3; D unclear. CDR1 and CDR2 (germline): MNHEY, SVGAGI. Trimming left V 4 bases short and J 3 bases short, with 14 bases between. This CDR3 is 15 amino acids long. The DNA of the CDR3 is TGTGCCAGCAGTTCCCCGGGTCTGGGGACAGATACGCAGTATTTT. This codes for CASSSPGLGTDTQYF.

J is TRBJ2-2 and V is TRBV7-9; D remains ambiguous. Germline assignment: CDR1 SEHNR and CDR2 FQNEAQ (reference sequence). With 3 bases removed from V and 6 bases from J, the gap between germline ends came to 11 bases. The CDR3 extends over 14 amino acids. CDR3 protein: CASSFQSLPGELFF. CDR3 DNA sequence: TGTGCCAGCAGCTTTCAGAGTTTGCCCGGGGAGCTGTTTTTT.

This chain joins TRBV4-3 and TRBJ1-6; 7 positions match TRBD1. J gave up 2 bases and V 3 bases, and 4 bases lay outside the gene matches. Germline V CDR1 and CDR2: LGHNA, YSLEER. The CDR3 extends over 16 amino acids. The CDR3, as DNA: TGCGCCAGCAGCCAGACGCAGGGGGCCTATAATTCACCCCTCCACTTT. It encodes CASSQTQGAYNSPLHF.

This chain connects TRBV28 to TRBJ2-1; TRBD2 aligns across 7 bases. The ends lost 4 bases at V and 0 bases at J; junction bases unmatched: 6. The CDR3 contains 16 residues. Per the germline V gene, CDR1 is MDHEN and CDR2 is SYDVKM. The DNA for the CDR3 is TGTGCCAGCAGTTCCCCGGGCGGGAGCTCCTACAATGAGCAGTTCTTC. This encodes CASSSPGGSSYNEQFF.

V usage is TRBV7-2 and J usage is TRBJ1-5; D is undetermined. Germline lookup yields CDR1 SGHTA and CDR2 FQGNSA. There are 14 residues in the CDR3. Trimming removed 1 base at V and 5 bases at J, with 9 bases between. The CDR3 loop reads CASSLDRDYQPQHF. The DNA for the CDR3 is TGTGCCAGCAGCTTAGATAGAGATTATCAGCCCCAGCATTTT.

The chain is built from TRBV6-2 or TRBV6-3 and TRBJ1-1; D perhaps matches TRBD1 (6 bases). Germline V gives CDR1 MNHEY, CDR2 SVGEGT. V was clipped by 5 bases and J by 1 base, with 14 bases between them. This CDR3 contains 15 residues. As DNA, the CDR3 is TGTGCCAGCAGTAGAAACCGGGACACGAACACTGAAGCTTTCTTT. As protein: CASSRNRDTNTEAFF.

The rearrangement uses TRBV30 and TRBJ1-6; the D is unclear. Per the germline V gene, CDR1 is GTSNPN and CDR2 is SVGIG (reference sequence). V dropped 1 base and J dropped 5 bases, with 15 bases sitting between them. The CDR3 extends over 16 amino acids. As DNA, the CDR3 is TGTGCCTGGAGTGAGGAACTGAGGAACAATAATTCACCCCTCCACTTT. Amino acid sequence: CAWSEELRNNNSPLHF.

The chain links TRBV27 to TRBJ2-1; TRBD2 aligns across 7 bases. This CDR3 region has 13 residues. Per germline, CDR1 MNHEY and CDR2 SMNVEV (reference sequence). With V trimmed by 4 bases and J by 5 bases, 2 bases remained unmatched. DNA of the CDR3: TGTGCCAGCAGTTATCTAGCGGACAATGAGCAGTTCTTC. It specifies CASSYLADNEQFF.

The rearrangement links TRBV25-1 to TRBJ2-1; tentatively, D is TRBD2 (6 bases). V lost 5 bases, J lost 9 bases, and 14 bases lay in between. The CDR3 length is 13 residues. Germline V gives CDR1 MGHDK, CDR2 SYGVNS. The CDR3 bases are TGTGCCAGCAGTCTAGCGATGGGAGGTGAGCAGTTCTTC. Translating gives CASSLAMGGEQFF.

This clone was detected a few times. This sequence joins TRBV3-1 (or the pseudogene TRBV3-2) and TRBJ2-1; D uncertain. Germline CDR1 and CDR2: LGHDT and YNNKEL (reference sequence). The CDR3 has 13 amino acids. V dropped 0 bases and J dropped 9 bases, with 9 bases sitting between them. The CDR3 is CASSQDRRGEQFF. In DNA, the CDR3 is TGTGCCAGCAGCCAAGATCGGCGTGGTGAGCAGTTCTTC.